A single sample is the source of the 18 T cell receptor beta chains below, sequenced in a study of T cell responses to AZD1222 COVID-19 vaccine (dated by TCRdb to about 2021). The time point tag for this specimen amounts to: baseline before first vaccination. The library was prepared using the immunoSEQ multiplex PCR assay. In its TCRdb copy, this immuneACCESS table keeps in-frame sequences only and misses some clones. Where compared with another copy, unresolved V genes explain less than half of these, and the others have no known cause. A total of some 130,000 clones appear in this sample, 70% to 90% of them only once. About 1.5% of the sample is in the top ten clones. Here the sequenced sample was peripheral blood, taken on day 0 of AZD1222 vaccination. Receptors originate from an adult in good health.

This clone has only one observation. The J gene is TRBJ1-2, the V gene TRBV18; D unresolved. The CDR3 spans 15 residues. CDR1 is KGHSH and CDR2 is LQKENI in the germline V gene. Trimming took off 3 bases at V and 3 bases at J, with 14 bases between the two ends. Here the CDR3 DNA reads TGTGCCAGCTCACCCACTTCCCCGGAATACTATGGCTACACCTTC. It specifies CASSPTSPEYYGYTF.

The CDR3 sequence: CASSLRQAGPNEKLFF. As DNA, the CDR3 is TGTGCCAGCTCCCTGAGGCAGGCCGGTCCTAATGAAAAACTGTTTTTT. J is TRBJ1-4 and V is TRBV18, with D unresolved. Trimming took off 6 bases at V and 3 bases at J, with 17 bases between the two ends. The germline V gene encodes CDR1 KGHSH and CDR2 LQKENI. The CDR3 extends over 16 amino acids. The whole variable domain, filled in from reference TRBV18 and TRBJ1-4, reads NAGVMQNPRHLVRRRGQEARLRCSPMKGHSHVYWYRQLPEEGLKFMVYLQKENIIDESGMPKERFSAEFPKEGPSILRIQQVVRGDSAAYFCASSLRQAGPNEKLFFGSGTQLSVL.

This chain connects TRBV11-3 to TRBJ2-7, with TRBD1 matching 8 bases. The germline gives CDR1 SGHNT, CDR2 YENEEA. V trimming: 5 bases; J trimming: 6 bases; junction bases outside the gene matches: 9. This CDR3 has 14 residues. In DNA form, the CDR3 reads TGTGCCAGCAGCCCAGGGGGCGCCGGTTGCGAGCAGTACTTC. Translation gives CASSPGGAGCEQYF.

This chain joins TRBV11-2 and TRBJ1-2; D not resolved. V dropped 4 bases and J dropped 4 bases, with 19 bases sitting between them. Germline V CDR1 and CDR2: SGHAT, FQNNGV. The CDR3 has 16 amino acids. The CDR3 reads CASSSLTRHILYGYTF. CDR3 nucleotide sequence: TGTGCCAGCAGCTCCCTTACTAGACACATCCTCTATGGCTACACCTTC.

V gene TRBV9 combines with J gene TRBJ1-2; a weak D match, TRBD1 (6 bases). The CDR3 extends over 14 amino acids. Germline loops: CDR1 SGDLS, CDR2 YYNGEE. V was pared by 0 bases and J by 4 bases, with 10 bases between. CDR3 residues: CASSVEGGSYGYTF. For the CDR3, the DNA is TGTGCCAGCAGCGTAGAGGGGGGGTCCTATGGCTACACCTTC.

J is TRBJ2-1 and V is TRBV19; no definite D call. CDR1 is LNHDA and CDR2 is SQIVND in the germline V gene (reference sequence). V was shortened by 3 bases and J by 8 bases, with 5 bases between the two germline ends. This CDR3 is built from 11 residues. CDR3 amino acids: CASSIADEQFF. CDR3 DNA: TGTGCCAGTAGTATCGCGGATGAGCAGTTCTTC.

In its sample, this clone was seen once. The chain uses TRBV2 and TRBJ1-3, with D perhaps matching TRBD1 (5 bases). This CDR3 has 16 amino acids. V was shortened by 1 base and J by 0 bases, with 10 bases between the two germline ends. Germline V gene sequence: CDR1 SNHLY, CDR2 FYNNEI. This CDR3 is CASSEDRPASGNTIYF. The CDR3 nucleotides are TGTGCCAGCAGTGAAGACAGGCCTGCCTCTGGAAACACCATATATTTT. The full variable domain, its missing parts supplied by reference TRBV2 and TRBJ1-3, is EPEVTQTPSHQVTQMGQEVILRCVPISNHLYFYWYRQILGQKVEFLVSFYNNEISEKSEIFDDQFSVERPDGSNFTLKIRSTKLEDSAMYFCASSEDRPASGNTIYFGEGSWLTVV.

This clone was seen a single time. The chain is built from TRBV3-1 (or the pseudogene TRBV3-2) and TRBJ2-3; 8 bases map to TRBD1. The CDR3 loop spans 17 amino acids. Looked up from germline, CDR1 is LGHDT and CDR2 is YNNKEL (reference sequence). The trim removed 0 bases at V and 5 bases at J, leaving 10 bases unmatched. CDR3 sequence (DNA): TGTGCCAGCAGCCAAGATTTCGGACAGGGTAGGAGAGATACGCAGTATTTT. Translated, it gives CASSQDFGQGRRDTQYF.

CDR3 in DNA: TGTGCCAGCAGCCCCGGCGCGGGGTCCTACAATGAGCAGTTCTTC. Translating it yields CASSPGAGSYNEQFF. The V and J genes are TRBV9 and TRBJ2-1; perhaps TRBD2 as D (6 bases). Trimming took 4 bases from V and 1 from J, leaving 12 bases between them. CDR3 length equals 15 residues. The germline CDR1 and CDR2 sequences are SGDLS and YYNGEE.

The chain combines TRBV5-4 with TRBJ1-2; D might be TRBD1 (5 bases). Germline CDR1 is SGHNT and CDR2 is YYREEE (reference sequence). The CDR3 covers 13 residues. V was pared by 3 bases and J by 8 bases, with 14 bases between. The CDR3 region has the DNA TGTGCCAGCAGCTCATCAGGGAGAACGGGCTACACCTTC. Its protein product is CASSSSGRTGYTF.

The sample holds one count of this clone. The CDR3 sequence is CAQGGQRETQYF. The CDR3 bases are TGTGCCCAGGGGGGGCAGCGGGAGACCCAGTACTTC. The chain has TRBV5-4 and TRBJ2-5, with D perhaps assigned TRBD1 or TRBD2 (7 bases each). V was cut by 10 bases and J by 5 bases, with 15 bases left in between. From germline, CDR1 is SGHNT and CDR2 YYREEE (reference sequence). The CDR3 has 12 residues.

The chain recombines TRBV19 with TRBJ1-1, with 7 nucleotides matching TRBD1. Germline trimming cut 6 bases from V and 0 bases from J; bases unmatched to any gene: 10. This CDR3 contains 16 residues. Germline CDR1 and CDR2: LNHDA and SQIVND (reference sequence). CDR3 bases: TGTGCCAGTAGACAGGGGAGGGTCCTGCTGAACACTGAAGCTTTCTTT. This encodes CASRQGRVLLNTEAFF.

V is TRBV7-3 and J is TRBJ2-3; 8 nucleotides align to TRBD2. V was clipped by 4 bases and J by 6 bases; unmatched bases: 12. CDR1 and CDR2 (germline): SGHTA, FQGTGA. The CDR3 spans 16 residues. The CDR3 protein is CASSSAGSGGLDTQYF. DNA for the CDR3: TGTGCCAGCAGCTCGGCTGGAAGCGGGGGCCTCGATACGCAGTATTTT.

The rearrangement links TRBV11-2 to TRBJ2-1, with 8 bases aligning to TRBD2. With 5 bases clipped from V and 11 bases from J, the junction kept 14 bases outside the gene matches. Germline V lookup: CDR1 SGHAT, CDR2 FQNNGV. The CDR3 totals 15 residues. In DNA, the CDR3 is TGTGCCAGCAGCCCCCGGACTAGCCCCTCGTTAAAGCAGTTCTTC. Its translation is CASSPRTSPSLKQFF.

This clone was counted once. The gene calls are TRBV5-1 and TRBJ2-5, with D uncertain. Germline V gene lookup returns CDR1 SGHRS and CDR2 YFSETQ. The V and J ends lost 1 base and 3 bases respectively, with 4 bases between them. This CDR3 has 12 amino acids. CDR3 sequence reads: CASSLSEETQYF. CDR3 nucleotides: TGCGCCAGCAGCTTGTCCGAAGAGACCCAGTACTTC. The whole variable domain, filled in from reference TRBV5-1 and TRBJ2-5, reads KAGVTQTPRYLIKTRGQQVTLSCSPISGHRSVSWYQQTPGQGLQFLFEYFSETQRNKGNFPGRFSGRQFSNSRSEMNVSTLELGDSALYLCASSLSEETQYFGPGTRLLVL.

The rearrangement links TRBV7-9 to TRBJ1-3; TRBD1 agrees at 7 bases. CDR3 length: 16 residues. Germline trimming cut 4 bases from V and 4 bases from J; bases unmatched to any gene: 10. Germline loops: CDR1 SEHNR, CDR2 FQNEAQ (reference sequence). CDR3 nucleotides: TGTGCCAGCAGCTCCGGACAGGTTTCATCGGGAAACACCATATATTTT. Encoded protein: CASSSGQVSSGNTIYF.

V gene TRBV27 combines with J gene TRBJ1-6, with 9 bases that match TRBD1. Germline trimming cut 6 bases from V and 7 bases from J; bases unmatched to any gene: 7. The germline gives CDR1 MNHEY, CDR2 SMNVEV (reference sequence). CDR3 size: 15 residues. CDR3 region: CASSPDRGLNSPLHF. The CDR3 region has the DNA TGTGCCAGCAGCCCCGACAGGGGGTTAAATTCACCCCTCCACTTT.

V gene TRBV4-2 combines with J gene TRBJ1-6; D is ambiguous. CDR1 and CDR2 from the germline V gene are LGHNA and YNFKEQ. The V end was cut by 0 bases, the J end by 14 bases, with 23 bases between. The CDR3 contains 17 residues. The DNA for the CDR3 is TGTGCCAGCAGCCAAGACTTTCTGCGGACCCCGGTCTCGTCCCTCCACTTT. Translated, it gives CASSQDFLRTPVSSLHF.